A single sample gave rise to the 4 T cell receptor beta chains below, sequenced in a study of control samples from healthy donors and cancer patients. Produced via immunoSEQ multiplex PCR; TCRdb's table is partial and in-frame only. The sample holds some 41,000 clones, approximately 87% seen once. Sequences were obtained from PBMCs. These receptors were obtained from a woman in her fifties or sixties with lung cancer.

J is TRBJ1-1 and V is TRBV29-1; perhaps TRBD1 as D (5 bases). The CDR3 is 12 residues long. Germline CDR1 reads SQVTM; CDR2 reads ANQGSEA. With 3 bases removed from V and 5 bases from J, the gap between germline ends came to 10 bases. The CDR3 nucleotides are TGCAGCGTTGAGGGGGATAGAACTGAAGCTTTCTTT. Protein product: CSVEGDRTEAFF.

The chain employs TRBV7-9 and TRBJ2-3, with 8 bases identical to TRBD2. Trimming cost V 6 bases and J 4 bases; bases outside gene matches: 9. CDR1 SEHNR and CDR2 FQNEAQ come from the germline V gene (reference sequence). There are 15 residues in the CDR3. CDR3 region: CASRTLAGGADTQYF. The DNA for the CDR3 is TGTGCCAGCAGGACGCTGGCGGGAGGAGCAGATACGCAGTATTTT.

The chain uses TRBV30 and TRBJ1-1, with 8 bases lining up with TRBD1. There are 15 residues in the CDR3. Germline V CDR1 and CDR2: GTSNPN, SVGIG (reference sequence). Unmatched junction bases numbered 9, after V lost 5 bases and J lost 1 base. Written as DNA, the CDR3 is TGTGCCTGGCGAGGGGTCAGGGGGCAGAACACTGAAGCTTTCTTT. Translation gives CAWRGVRGQNTEAFF.

This clone was picked up a small number of times. The genes are TRBV3-1 (or the pseudogene TRBV3-2) and TRBJ2-7; D perhaps matches TRBD2 (5 bases). Trimming removed 0 bases from V and 3 bases from J, with 27 bases in between. The CDR3 extends over 20 amino acids. Germline loops: CDR1 LGHDT, CDR2 YNNKEL (reference sequence). CDR3 in amino acids: CASSQEVGLIPRRVYYEQYF. The CDR3 bases are TGTGCCAGCAGCCAAGAAGTAGGACTCATCCCACGAAGGGTGTACTACGAGCAGTACTTC.